This TCR beta chain was sequenced for a study of blood T cell repertoires in COVID-19. Overall study context: The United States, Italy and Spain provided the acute and convalescent COVID-19 samples. Sample material is recorded as cDNA or gDNA derived from T cells, B-cell-depleted T cells, or PBMCs.

Only one count was recorded for this clone. V dropped 6 bases and J dropped 5 bases, with 11 bases sitting between them. The CDR3 loop spans 12 amino acids. The germline CDR1 and CDR2 sequences are MNHEY and SVGAGI. The data were produced by immunoSEQ multiplex PCR, yet TCRdb's version contains in-frame clones alone and is incomplete. The top ten clones hold 25% to 30% of a sample with about 120,000 clones, about 87% of them seen once. V and J are TRBV6-5 and TRBJ2-7; perhaps TRBD1 as D (6 bases). The sample was peripheral blood. This clonotype originated in a woman in her 70s with acute or convalescent COVID-19. In DNA, the CDR3 is TGTGCCAGCAGCAACAGGGTTAACGAGCAGTACTTC. Translated: CASSNRVNEQYF.